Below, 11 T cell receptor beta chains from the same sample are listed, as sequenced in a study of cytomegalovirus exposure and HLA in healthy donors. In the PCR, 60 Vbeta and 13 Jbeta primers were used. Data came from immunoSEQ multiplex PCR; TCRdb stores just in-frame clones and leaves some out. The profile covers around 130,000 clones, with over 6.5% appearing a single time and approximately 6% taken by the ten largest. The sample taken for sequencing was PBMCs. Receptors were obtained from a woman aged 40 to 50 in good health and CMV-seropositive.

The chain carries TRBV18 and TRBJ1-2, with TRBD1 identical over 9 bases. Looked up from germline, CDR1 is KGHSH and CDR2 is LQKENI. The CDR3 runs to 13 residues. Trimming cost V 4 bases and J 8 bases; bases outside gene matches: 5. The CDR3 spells CASSLGTGRGYTF. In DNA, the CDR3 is TGTGCCAGCTCACTTGGGACAGGGAGAGGCTACACCTTC.

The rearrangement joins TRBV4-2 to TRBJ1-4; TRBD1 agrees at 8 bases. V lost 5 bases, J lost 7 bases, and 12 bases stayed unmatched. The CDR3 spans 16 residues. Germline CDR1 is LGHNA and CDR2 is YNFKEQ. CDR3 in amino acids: CASSTSAGGAAEKLFF. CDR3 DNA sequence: TGTGCCAGCAGCACCTCGGCAGGGGGCGCGGCTGAAAAACTGTTTTTT.

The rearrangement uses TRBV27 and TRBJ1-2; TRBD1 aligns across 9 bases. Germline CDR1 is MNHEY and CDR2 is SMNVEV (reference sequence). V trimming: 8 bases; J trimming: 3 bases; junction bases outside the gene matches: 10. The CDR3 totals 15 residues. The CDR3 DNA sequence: TGTGCCAGCGGAATCCAAGGACAGGGGCACTATGGCTACACCTTC. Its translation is CASGIQGQGHYGYTF.

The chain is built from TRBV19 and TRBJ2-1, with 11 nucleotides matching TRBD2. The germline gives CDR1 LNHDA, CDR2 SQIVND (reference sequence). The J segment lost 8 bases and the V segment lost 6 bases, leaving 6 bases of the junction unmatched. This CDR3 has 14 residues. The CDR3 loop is CASRSSGGLDEQFF. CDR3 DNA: TGTGCCAGTAGATCTAGCGGGGGGCTGGATGAGCAGTTCTTC.

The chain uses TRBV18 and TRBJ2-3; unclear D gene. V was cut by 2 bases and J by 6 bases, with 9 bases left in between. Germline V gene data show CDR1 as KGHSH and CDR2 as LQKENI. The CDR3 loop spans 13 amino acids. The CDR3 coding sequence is TGTGCCAGCTCACCATCGGTCGGGGATACGCAGTATTTT. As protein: CASSPSVGDTQYF.

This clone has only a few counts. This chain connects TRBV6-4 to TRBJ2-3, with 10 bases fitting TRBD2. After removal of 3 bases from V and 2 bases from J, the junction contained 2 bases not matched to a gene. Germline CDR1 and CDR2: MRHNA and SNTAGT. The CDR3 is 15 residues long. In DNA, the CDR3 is TGTGCCAGCAGTGAGAGCGGGGGGGCCACAGATACGCAGTATTTT. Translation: CASSESGGATDTQYF.

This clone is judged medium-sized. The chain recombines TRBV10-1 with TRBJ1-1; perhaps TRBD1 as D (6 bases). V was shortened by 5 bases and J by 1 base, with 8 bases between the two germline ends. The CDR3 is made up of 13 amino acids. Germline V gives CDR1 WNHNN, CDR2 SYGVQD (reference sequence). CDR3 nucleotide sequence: TGCGCCAGCAGTAGACAGGAGAACACTGAAGCTTTCTTT. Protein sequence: CASSRQENTEAFF.

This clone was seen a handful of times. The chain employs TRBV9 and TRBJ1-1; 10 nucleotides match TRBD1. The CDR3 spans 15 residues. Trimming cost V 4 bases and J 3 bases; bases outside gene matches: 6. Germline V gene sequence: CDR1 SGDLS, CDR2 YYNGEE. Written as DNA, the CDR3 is TGTGCCAGCAGCAAACGGACAGGGGGGGACACTGAAGCTTTCTTT. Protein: CASSKRTGGDTEAFF.

The CDR3 reads CASSLGGSGGANTGELFF. The CDR3 DNA follows: TGTGCCAGCAGCTTAGGAGGTAGCGGGGGAGCGAACACCGGGGAGCTGTTTTTT. This sequence joins TRBV13 and TRBJ2-2; 9 bases align to TRBD2. The CDR3 sequence is 18 residues long. Trimming at V came to 0 bases and at J to 0 bases, leaving 5 bases not matched to a gene. Germline V gives CDR1 PRHDT, CDR2 FYEKMQ (reference sequence).

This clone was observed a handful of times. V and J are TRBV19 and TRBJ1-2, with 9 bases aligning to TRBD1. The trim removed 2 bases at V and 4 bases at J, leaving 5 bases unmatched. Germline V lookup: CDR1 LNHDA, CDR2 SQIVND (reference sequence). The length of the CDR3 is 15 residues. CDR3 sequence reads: CASSIRGQGTYGYTF. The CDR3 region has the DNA TGTGCCAGTAGTATAAGGGGACAGGGCACCTATGGCTACACCTTC.

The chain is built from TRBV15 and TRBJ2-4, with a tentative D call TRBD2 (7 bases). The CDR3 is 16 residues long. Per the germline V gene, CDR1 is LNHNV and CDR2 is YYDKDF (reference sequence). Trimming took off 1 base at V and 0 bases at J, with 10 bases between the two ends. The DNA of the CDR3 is TGTGCCACCAGCAGAGGGGGGGGGCTAGCCAAAAACATTCAGTACTTC. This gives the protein CATSRGGGLAKNIQYF.